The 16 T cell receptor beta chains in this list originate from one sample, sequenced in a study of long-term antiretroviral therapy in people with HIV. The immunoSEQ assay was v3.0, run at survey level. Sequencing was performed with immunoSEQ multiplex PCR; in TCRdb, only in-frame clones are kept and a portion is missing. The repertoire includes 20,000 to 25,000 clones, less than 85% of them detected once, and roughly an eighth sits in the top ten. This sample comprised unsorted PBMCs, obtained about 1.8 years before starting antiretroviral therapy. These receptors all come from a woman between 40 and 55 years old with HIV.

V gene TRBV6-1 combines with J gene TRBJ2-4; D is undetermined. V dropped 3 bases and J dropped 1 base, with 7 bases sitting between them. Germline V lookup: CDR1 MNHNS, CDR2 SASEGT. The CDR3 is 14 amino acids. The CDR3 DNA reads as TGTGCCAGCAGTGACGGGCTTGCCAAAAACATTCAGTACTTC. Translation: CASSDGLAKNIQYF.

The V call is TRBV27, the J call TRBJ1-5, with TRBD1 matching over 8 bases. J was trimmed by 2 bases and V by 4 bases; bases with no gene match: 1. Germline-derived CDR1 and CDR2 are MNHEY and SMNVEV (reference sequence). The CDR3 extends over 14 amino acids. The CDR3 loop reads CASSSQGGNQPQHF. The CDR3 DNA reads TGTGCCAGCAGTTCACAGGGGGGCAATCAGCCCCAGCATTTT.

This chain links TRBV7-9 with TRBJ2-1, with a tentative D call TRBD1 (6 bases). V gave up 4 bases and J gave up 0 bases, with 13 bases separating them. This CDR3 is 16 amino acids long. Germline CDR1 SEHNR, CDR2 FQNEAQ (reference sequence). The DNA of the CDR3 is TGTGCCAGCAGCTCGAAGACAGGTAGCTCCTACAATGAGCAGTTCTTC. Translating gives CASSSKTGSSYNEQFF.

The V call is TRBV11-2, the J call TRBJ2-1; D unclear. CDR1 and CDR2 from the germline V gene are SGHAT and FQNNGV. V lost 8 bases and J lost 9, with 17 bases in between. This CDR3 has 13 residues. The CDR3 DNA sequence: TGTGCCAGCCACTCCTCTCCACGCGGTGAGCAGTTCTTC. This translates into CASHSSPRGEQFF. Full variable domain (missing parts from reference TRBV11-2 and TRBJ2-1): EAGVAQSPRYKIIEKRQSVAFWCNPISGHATLYWYQQILGQGPKLLIQFQNNGVVDDSQLPKDRFSAERLKGVDSTLKIQPAKLEDSAVYLCASHSSPRGEQFFGPGTRLTVL.

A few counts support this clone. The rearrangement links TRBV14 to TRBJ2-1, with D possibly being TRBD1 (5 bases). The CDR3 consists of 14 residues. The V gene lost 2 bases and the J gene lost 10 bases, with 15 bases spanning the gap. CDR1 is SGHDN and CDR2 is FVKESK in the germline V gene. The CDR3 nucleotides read TGTGCCAGCAGCCAAAATGCAGGGTTATGGGAGCAGTTCTTC. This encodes CASSQNAGLWEQFF.

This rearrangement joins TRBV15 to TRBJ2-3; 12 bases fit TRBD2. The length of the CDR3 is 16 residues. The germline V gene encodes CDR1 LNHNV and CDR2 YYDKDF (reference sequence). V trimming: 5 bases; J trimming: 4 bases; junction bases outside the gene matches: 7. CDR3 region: CATSFGLAGTADTQYF. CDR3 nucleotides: TGTGCCACCAGCTTCGGACTAGCGGGAACGGCAGATACGCAGTATTTT.

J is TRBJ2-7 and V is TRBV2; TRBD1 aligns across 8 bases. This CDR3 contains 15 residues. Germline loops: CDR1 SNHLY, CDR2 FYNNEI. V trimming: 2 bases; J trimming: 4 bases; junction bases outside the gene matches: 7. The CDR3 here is CASSETTGARYEQYF. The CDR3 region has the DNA TGTGCCAGCAGTGAAACGACAGGGGCTCGGTACGAGCAGTACTTC.

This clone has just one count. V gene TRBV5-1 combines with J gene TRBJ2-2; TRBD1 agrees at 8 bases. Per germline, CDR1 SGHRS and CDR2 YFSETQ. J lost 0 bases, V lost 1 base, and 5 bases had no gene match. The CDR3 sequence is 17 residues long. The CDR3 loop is CASSLWDRQSNTGELFF. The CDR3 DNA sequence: TGCGCCAGCAGCTTGTGGGACAGGCAATCGAACACCGGGGAGCTGTTTTTT.

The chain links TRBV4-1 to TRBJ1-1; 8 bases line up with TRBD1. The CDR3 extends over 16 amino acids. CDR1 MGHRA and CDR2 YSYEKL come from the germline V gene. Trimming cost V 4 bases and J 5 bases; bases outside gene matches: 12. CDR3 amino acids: CASSPIIRQGRTEAFF. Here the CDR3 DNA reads TGCGCCAGCAGCCCAATAATAAGACAGGGGAGGACTGAAGCTTTCTTT.

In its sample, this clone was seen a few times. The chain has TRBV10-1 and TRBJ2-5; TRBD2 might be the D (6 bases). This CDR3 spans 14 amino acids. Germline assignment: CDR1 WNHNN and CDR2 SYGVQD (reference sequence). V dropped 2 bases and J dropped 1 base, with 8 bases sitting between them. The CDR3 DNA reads TGCGCCAGCAGTGAGGGAGGGTCCCAAGAGACCCAGTACTTC. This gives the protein CASSEGGSQETQYF.

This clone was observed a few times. CDR3 loop: CASSSLGEVNTEAFF. As DNA, the CDR3 is TGTGCCAGCAGTTCTCTAGGGGAGGTGAACACTGAAGCTTTCTTT. V gene TRBV6-5 combines with J gene TRBJ1-1; D possibly corresponds to TRBD1 (5 bases). The CDR3 contains 15 residues. The V end was cut by 4 bases, the J end by 0 bases, with 12 bases between. Germline CDR1 reads MNHEY; CDR2 reads SVGAGI.

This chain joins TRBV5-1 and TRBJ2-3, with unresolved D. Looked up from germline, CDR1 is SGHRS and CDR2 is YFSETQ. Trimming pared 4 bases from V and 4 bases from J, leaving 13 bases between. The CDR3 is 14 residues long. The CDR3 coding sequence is TGCGCCAGCAGCGCTGTCGACACCTCAGATACGCAGTATTTT. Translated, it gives CASSAVDTSDTQYF.

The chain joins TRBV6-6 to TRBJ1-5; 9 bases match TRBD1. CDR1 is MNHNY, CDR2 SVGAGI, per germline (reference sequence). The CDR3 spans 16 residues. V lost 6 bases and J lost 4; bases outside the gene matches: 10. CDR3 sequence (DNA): TGTGCCAGCAGGGCACCACAGACAGGGGGAAATCAGCCCCAGCATTTT. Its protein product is CASRAPQTGGNQPQHF.

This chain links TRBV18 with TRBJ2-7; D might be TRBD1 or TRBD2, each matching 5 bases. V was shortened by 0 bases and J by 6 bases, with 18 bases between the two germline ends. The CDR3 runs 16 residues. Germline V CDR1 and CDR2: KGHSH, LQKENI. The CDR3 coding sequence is TGTGCCAGCTCACCACCGGCGAGGGGCCCCTCCACCGAGCAGTACTTC. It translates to CASSPPARGPSTEQYF. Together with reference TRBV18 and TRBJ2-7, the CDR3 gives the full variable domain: NAGVMQNPRHLVRRRGQEARLRCSPMKGHSHVYWYRQLPEEGLKFMVYLQKENIIDESGMPKERFSAEFPKEGPSILRIQQVVRGDSAAYFCASSPPARGPSTEQYFGPGTRLTVT.

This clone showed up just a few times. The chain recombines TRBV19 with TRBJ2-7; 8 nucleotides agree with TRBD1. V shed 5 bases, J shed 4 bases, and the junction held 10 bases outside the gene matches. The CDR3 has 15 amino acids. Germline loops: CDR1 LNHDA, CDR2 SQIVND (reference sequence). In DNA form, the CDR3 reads TGTGCCAGTAGTGCACGACAGGGGACCAATTACGAGCAGTACTTC. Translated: CASSARQGTNYEQYF.

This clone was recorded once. The CDR3 DNA reads as TGTGCCAGCCAGGGACTTGGGGGGGATGAGTACTTC. Translated, it gives CASQGLGGDEYF. V is TRBV5-4 and J is TRBJ2-7, with TRBD2 matching 7 bases. The CDR3 length is 12 residues. The germline gives CDR1 SGHNT, CDR2 YYREEE (reference sequence). V trimming: 7 bases; J trimming: 11 bases; junction bases outside the gene matches: 12.